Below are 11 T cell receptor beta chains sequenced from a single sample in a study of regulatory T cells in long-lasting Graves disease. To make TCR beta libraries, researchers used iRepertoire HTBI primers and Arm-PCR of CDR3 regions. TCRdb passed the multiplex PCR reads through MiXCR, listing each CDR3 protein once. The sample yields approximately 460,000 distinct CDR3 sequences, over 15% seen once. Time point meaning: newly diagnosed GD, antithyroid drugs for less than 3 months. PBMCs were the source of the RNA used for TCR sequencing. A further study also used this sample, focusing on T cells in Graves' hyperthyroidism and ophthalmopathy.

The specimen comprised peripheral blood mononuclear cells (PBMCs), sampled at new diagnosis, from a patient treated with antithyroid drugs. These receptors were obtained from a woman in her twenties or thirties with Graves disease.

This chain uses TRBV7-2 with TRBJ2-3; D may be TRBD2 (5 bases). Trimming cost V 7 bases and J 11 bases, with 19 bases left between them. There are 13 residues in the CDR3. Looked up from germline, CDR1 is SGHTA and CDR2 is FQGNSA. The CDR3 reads CASTPPGSAMQYF. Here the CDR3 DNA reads TGTGCCAGCACTCCTCCGGGGTCCGCAATGCAGTATTTT.

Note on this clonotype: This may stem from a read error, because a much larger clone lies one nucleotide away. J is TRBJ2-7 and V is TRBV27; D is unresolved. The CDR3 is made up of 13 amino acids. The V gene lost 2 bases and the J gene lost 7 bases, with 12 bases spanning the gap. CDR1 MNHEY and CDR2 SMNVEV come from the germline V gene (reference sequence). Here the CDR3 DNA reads TGTGCCAGCAGTTTAATGGCCCCCGTGGAGCAGTACTTC. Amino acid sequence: CASSLMAPVEQYF.

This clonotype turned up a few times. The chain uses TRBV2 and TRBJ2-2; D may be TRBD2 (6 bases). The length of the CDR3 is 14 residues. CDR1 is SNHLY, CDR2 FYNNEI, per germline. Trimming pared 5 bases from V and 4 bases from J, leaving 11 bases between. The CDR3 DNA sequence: TGTGCCAGCAGTCCTAGCGAGATCACCGGGGAGCTGTTTTTT. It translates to CASSPSEITGELFF.

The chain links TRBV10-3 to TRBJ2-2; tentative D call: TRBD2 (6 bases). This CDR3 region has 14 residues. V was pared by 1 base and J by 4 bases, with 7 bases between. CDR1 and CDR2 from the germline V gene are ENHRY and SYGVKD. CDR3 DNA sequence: TGTGCCATCAGTGAGTGGCGGGGCACCGGGGAGCTGTTTTTT. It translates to CAISEWRGTGELFF.

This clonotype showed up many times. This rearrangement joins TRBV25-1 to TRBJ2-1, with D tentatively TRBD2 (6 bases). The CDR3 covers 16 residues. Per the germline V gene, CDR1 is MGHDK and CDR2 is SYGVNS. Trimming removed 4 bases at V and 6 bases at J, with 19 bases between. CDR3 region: CASSGEGLPTTNEQFF. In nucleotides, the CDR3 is TGTGCCAGCAGTGGCGAGGGACTGCCTACGACCAATGAGCAGTTCTTC.

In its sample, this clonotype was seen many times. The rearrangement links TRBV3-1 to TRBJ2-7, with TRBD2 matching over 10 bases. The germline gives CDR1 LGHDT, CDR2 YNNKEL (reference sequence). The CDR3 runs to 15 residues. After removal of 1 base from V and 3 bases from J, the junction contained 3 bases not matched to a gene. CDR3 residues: CASSQVLAGVYEQYF. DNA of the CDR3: TGTGCCAGCAGCCAAGTTCTAGCGGGGGTCTACGAGCAGTACTTC.

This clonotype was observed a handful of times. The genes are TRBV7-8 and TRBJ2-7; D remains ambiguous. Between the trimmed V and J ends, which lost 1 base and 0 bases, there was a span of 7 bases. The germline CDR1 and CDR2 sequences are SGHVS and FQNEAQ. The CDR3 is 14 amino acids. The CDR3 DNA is TGTGCCAGCAGCTTAGTCCGGAACTCCTACGAGCAGTACTTC. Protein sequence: CASSLVRNSYEQYF. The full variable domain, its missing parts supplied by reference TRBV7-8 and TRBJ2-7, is GAGVSQSPRYKVAKRGQDVALRCDPISGHVSLFWYQQALGQGPEFLTYFQNEAQLDKSGLPSDRFFAERPEGSVSTLKIQRTQQEDSAVYLCASSLVRNSYEQYFGPGTRLTVT.

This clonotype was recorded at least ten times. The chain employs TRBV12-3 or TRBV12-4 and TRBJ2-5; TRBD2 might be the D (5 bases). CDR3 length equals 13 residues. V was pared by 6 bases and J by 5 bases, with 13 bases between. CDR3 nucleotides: TGTGCCAGCAGACCTACTAGTGGTGAGACCCAGTACTTC. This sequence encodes CASRPTSGETQYF.

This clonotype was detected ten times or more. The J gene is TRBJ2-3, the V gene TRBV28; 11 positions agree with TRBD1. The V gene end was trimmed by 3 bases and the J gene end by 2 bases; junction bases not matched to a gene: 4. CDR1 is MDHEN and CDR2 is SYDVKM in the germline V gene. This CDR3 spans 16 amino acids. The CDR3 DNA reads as TGTGCCAGCAGTTTGGGGACAGGGGGTTACACAGATACGCAGTATTTT. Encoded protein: CASSLGTGGYTDTQYF.

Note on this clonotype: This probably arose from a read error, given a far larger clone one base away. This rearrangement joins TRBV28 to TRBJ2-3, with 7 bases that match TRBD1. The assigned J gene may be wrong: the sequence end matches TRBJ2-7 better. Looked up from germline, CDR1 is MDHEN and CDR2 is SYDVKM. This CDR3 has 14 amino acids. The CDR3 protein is CAGSRTGGLWEQYF. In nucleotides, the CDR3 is TGTGCCGGCAGTAGGACAGGTGGTTTGTGGGAGCAGTACTTC.

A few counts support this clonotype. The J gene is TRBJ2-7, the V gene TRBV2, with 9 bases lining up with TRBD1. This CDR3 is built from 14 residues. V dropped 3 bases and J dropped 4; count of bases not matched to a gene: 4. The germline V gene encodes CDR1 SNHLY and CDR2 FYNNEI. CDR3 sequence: CASSEGQGIYEQYF. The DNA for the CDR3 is TGTGCCAGCAGTGAGGGACAGGGAATTTACGAGCAGTACTTC.